This record concerns one T cell receptor gamma chain sequence. This clone was detected once. No cognate antigen has been identified for it. One junction end does not reproduce the germline sequence, and a read error may be involved. The record originates from a study of gamma-delta chains in newborns, infants, children (dated by TCRdb to the late 2010s). A note on the overall study: According to the study title, microbial exposure causes polyclonal expansion of innate gammadelta T cells right after birth. The study investigated how microbial exposure shaped innate gammadelta T cell populations in human newborns immediately after birth.

Sequenced on an Illumina MiSeq. Clonotypes were called again by TCRdb from the public reads via CATT, and duplicate nucleotide sequences were then merged into one entry. The table for this sample lists fewer than 750 gamma-chain clones; about two fifths of them were counted only once. 35% of the sample belongs to the ten largest clones. The TCR comes from a child who was a newborn, infant or young child, either healthy, febrile or measles-vaccinated (not recorded which). The sequencing input was blood.

The CDR3 here reads CATWDTGWFKIF. The DNA sequence reads TGCGCCACCTGGGACACTGGCTGGTTCAAGATATTT. This receptor chain uses TRGV8 and TRGJP1. The J gene, not given by TCRdb, was assigned here from a germline match of the nucleotide sequence. The CDR3 runs 12 residues from the cysteine to the phenylalanine. The sequence is cut down to CDR3 DNA, 36 bases in frame from base 1. From the germline V gene, CDR1 is VENAVY and CDR2 is YDSYNSRV.